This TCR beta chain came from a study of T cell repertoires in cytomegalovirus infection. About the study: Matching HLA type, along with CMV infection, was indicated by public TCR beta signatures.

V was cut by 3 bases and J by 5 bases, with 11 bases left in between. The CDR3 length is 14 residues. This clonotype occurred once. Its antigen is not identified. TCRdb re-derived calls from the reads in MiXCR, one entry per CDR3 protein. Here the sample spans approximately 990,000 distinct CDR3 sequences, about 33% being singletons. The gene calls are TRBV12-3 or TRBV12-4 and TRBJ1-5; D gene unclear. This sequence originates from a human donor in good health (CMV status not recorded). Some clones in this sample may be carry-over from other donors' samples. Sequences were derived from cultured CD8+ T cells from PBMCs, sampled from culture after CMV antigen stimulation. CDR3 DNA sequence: TGTGCCAGCAGTTTCAGAGGGTACGATCAGCCCCAGCATTTT. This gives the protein CASSFRGYDQPQHF.